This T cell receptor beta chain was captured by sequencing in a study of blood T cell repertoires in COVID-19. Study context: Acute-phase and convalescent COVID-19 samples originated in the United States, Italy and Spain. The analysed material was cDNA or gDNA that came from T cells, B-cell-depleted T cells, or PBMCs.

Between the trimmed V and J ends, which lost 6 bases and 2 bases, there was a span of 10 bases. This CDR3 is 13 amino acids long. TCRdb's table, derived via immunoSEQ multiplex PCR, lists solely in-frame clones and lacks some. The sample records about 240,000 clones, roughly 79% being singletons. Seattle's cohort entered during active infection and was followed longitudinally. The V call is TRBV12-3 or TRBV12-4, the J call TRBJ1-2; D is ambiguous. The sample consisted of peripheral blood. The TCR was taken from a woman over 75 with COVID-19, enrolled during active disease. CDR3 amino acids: CASRSTGNYGYTF. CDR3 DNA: TGTGCCAGCAGATCGACGGGGAACTATGGCTACACCTTC.